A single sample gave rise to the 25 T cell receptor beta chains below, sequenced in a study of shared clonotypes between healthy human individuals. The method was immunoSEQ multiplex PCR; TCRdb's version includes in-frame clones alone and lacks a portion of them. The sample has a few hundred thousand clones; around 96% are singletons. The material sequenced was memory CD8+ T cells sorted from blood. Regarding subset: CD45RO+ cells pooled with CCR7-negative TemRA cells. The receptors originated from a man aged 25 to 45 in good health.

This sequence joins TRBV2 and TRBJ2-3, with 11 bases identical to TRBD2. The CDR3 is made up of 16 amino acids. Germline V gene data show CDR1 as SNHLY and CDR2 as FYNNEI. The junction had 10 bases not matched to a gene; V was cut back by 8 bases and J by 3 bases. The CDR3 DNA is TGTGCCAGCCGAATCATAGCGGGAGGGCCTACAGATACGCAGTATTTT. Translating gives CASRIIAGGPTDTQYF.

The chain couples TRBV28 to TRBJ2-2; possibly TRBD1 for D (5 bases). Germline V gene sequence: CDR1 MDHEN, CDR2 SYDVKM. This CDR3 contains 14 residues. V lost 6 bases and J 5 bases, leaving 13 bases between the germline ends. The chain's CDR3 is CASSQPGQTGELFF. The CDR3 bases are TGTGCCAGCAGCCAACCAGGACAAACCGGGGAGCTGTTTTTT.

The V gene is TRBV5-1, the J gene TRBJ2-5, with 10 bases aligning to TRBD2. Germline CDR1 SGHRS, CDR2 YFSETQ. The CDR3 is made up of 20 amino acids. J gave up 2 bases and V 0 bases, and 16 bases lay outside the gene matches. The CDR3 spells CASSLATSGISNNRQETQYF. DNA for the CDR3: TGCGCCAGCAGCTTGGCCACTAGCGGGATCAGCAATAATAGACAAGAGACCCAGTACTTC.

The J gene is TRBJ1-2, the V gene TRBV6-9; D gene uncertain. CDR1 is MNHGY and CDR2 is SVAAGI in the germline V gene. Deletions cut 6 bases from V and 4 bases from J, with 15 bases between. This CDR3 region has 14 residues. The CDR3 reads CASRRNSGGYGYTF. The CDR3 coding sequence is TGTGCCAGCAGAAGAAACTCAGGCGGCTATGGCTACACCTTC.

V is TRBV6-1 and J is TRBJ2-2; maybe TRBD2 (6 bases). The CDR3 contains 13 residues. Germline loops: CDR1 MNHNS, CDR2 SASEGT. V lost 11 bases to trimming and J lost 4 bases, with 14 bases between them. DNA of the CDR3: TGTGCCGCCCAGGACTACTTCACCGGGGAGCTGTTTTTT. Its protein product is CAAQDYFTGELFF.

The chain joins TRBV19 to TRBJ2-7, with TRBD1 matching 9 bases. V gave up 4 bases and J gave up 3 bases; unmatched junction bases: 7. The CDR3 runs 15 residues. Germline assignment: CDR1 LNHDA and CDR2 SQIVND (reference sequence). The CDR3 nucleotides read TGTGCCAGTAGTAAACCCGGACAGGGGTTCTACGAGCAGTACTTC. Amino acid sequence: CASSKPGQGFYEQYF. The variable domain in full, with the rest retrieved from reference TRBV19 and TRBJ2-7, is DGGITQSPKYLFRKEGQNVTLSCEQNLNHDAMYWYRQDPGQGLRLIYYSQIVNDFQKGDIAEGYSVSREKKESFPLTVTSAQKNPTAFYLCASSKPGQGFYEQYFGPGTRLTVT.

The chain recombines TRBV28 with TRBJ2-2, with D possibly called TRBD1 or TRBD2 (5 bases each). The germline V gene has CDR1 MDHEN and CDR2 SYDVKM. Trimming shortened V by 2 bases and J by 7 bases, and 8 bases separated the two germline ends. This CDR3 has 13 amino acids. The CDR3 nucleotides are TGTGCCAGCAGTTTAGTGGGGGTCGGGGAGCTGTTTTTT. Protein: CASSLVGVGELFF.

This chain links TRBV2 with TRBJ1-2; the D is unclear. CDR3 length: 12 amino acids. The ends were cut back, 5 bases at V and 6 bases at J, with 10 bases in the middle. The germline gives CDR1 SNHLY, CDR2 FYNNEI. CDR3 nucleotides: TGTGCCAGCAGTCGACTTAGAGATGGCTACACCTTC. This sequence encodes CASSRLRDGYTF.

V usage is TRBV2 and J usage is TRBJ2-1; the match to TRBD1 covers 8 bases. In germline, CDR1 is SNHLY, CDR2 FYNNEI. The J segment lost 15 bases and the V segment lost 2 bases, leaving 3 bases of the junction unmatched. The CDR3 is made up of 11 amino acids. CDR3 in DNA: TGTGCCAGCAGTGAAAGGGGGACAGGGTTCTTC. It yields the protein CASSERGTGFF.

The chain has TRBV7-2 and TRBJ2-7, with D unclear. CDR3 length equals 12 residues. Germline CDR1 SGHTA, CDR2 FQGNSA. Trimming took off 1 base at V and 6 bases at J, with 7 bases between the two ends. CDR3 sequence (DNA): TGTGCCAGCAGCTTAGGGGGTAGCGAGCAGTACTTC. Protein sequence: CASSLGGSEQYF.

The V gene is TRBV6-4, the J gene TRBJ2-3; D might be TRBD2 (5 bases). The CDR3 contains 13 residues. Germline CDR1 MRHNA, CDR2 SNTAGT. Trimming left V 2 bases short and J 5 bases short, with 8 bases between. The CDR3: CASSDVRGDTQYF. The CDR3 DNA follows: TGTGCCAGCAGTGACGTCCGGGGAGATACGCAGTATTTT.

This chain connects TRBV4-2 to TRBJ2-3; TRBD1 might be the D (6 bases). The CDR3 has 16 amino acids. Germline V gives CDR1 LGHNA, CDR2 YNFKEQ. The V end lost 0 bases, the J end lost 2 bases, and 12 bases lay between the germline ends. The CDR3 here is CASSQDPYRATDTQYF. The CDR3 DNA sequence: TGTGCCAGCAGCCAAGATCCTTACAGGGCCACAGATACGCAGTATTTT.

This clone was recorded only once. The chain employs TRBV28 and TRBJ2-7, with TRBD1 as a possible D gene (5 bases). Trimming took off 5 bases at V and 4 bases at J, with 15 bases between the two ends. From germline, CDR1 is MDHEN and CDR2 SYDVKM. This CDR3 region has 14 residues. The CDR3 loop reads CASSPVARVYEQYF. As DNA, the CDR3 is TGTGCCAGCAGTCCGGTGGCCAGGGTTTACGAGCAGTACTTC.

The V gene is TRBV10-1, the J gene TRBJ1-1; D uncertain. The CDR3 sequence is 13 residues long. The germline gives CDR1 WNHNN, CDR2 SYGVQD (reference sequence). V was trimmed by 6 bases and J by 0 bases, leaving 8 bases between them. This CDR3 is CASRSKLNTEAFF. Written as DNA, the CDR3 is TGCGCCAGCAGGTCGAAGCTGAACACTGAAGCTTTCTTT.

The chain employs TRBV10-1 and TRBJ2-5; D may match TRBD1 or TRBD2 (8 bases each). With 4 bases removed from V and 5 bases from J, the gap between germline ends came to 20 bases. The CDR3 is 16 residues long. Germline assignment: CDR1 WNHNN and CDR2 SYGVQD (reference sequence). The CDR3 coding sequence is TGCGCCAGCAGTGGGCCCGGACAGGGCGGGGGGGAGACCCAGTACTTC. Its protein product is CASSGPGQGGGETQYF.

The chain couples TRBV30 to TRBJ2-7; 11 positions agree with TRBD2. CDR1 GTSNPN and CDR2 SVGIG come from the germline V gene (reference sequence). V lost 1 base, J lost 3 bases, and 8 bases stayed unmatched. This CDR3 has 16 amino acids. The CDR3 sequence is CAWSGTGTSGYYEQYF. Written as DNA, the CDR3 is TGTGCCTGGAGTGGGACCGGGACTAGCGGCTACTACGAGCAGTACTTC. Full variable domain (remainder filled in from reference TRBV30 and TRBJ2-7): SQTIHQWPATLVQPVGSPLSLECTVEGTSNPNLYWYRQAAGRGLQLLFYSVGIGQISSEVPQNLSASRPQDRQFILSSKKLLLSDSGFYLCAWSGTGTSGYYEQYFGPGTRLTVT.

CDR3 DNA sequence: TGTGCCAGTAGTATTGCGGGGTTGAATCAGCCCCAGCATTTT. It is translated as CASSIAGLNQPQHF. J is TRBJ1-5 and V is TRBV19; D remains ambiguous. Trimming took 3 bases from V and 4 from J, leaving 10 bases between them. The CDR3 is made up of 14 amino acids. The germline V gene encodes CDR1 LNHDA and CDR2 SQIVND (reference sequence).

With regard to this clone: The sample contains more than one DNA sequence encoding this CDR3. This CDR3 reads CASSLLGYGYTF. In DNA, the CDR3 is TGTGCCAGCAGTTTATTGGGCTATGGCTACACCTTC. The chain couples TRBV28 to TRBJ1-2; D uncertain. This CDR3 has 12 amino acids. The germline gives CDR1 MDHEN, CDR2 SYDVKM. V lost 1 base to trimming and J lost 4 bases, with 4 bases between them.

The DNA of the CDR3 is TGTGCCAGTAGTAATTGGGGCGGCCCCTCCTACGAGCAGTACTTC. Translating gives CASSNWGGPSYEQYF. The V call is TRBV19, the J call TRBJ2-7; perhaps TRBD1 as D (5 bases). Germline V gene data show CDR1 as LNHDA and CDR2 as SQIVND (reference sequence). The CDR3 extends over 15 amino acids. The V end lost 4 bases, the J end lost 0 bases, and 13 bases lay between the germline ends.

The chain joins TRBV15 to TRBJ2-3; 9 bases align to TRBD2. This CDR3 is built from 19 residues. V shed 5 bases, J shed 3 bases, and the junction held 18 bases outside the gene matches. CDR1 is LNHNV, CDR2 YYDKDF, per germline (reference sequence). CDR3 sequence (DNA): TGTGCCACCAGCGCCCAAGGGGGGGGGACTAGCTTAGGAACAGATACGCAGTATTTT. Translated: CATSAQGGGTSLGTDTQYF.

CDR3 sequence (DNA): TGTGCCAGCAGCACGGTCTTAAAGACTGAAGCTTTCTTT. Protein sequence: CASSTVLKTEAFF. This rearrangement joins TRBV28 to TRBJ1-1; no firm D call. CDR1 and CDR2 from the germline V gene are MDHEN and SYDVKM. The V and J ends lost 6 bases and 5 bases respectively, with 13 bases between them. This CDR3 is 13 amino acids long.

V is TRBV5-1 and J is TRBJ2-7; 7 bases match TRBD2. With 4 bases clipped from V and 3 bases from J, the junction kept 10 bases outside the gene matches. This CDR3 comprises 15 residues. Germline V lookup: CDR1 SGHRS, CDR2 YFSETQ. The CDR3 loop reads CASSPSGGGYYEQYF. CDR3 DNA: TGCGCCAGCAGCCCAAGTGGCGGGGGATACTACGAGCAGTACTTC.

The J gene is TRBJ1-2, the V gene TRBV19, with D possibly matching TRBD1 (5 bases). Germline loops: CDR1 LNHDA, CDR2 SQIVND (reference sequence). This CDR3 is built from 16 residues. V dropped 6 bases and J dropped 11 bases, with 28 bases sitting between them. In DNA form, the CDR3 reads TGTGCCAGTAGATCAACGGGAGAAGGGGCGATCGGGGGTTACACCTTC. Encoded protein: CASRSTGEGAIGGYTF.

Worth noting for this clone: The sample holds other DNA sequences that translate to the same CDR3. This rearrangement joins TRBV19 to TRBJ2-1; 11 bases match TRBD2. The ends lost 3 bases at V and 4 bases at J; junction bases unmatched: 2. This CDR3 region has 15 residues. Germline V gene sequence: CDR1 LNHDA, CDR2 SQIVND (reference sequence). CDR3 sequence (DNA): TGTGCCAGTAGTATCGGGACTAGCGGTTACAATGAGCAGTTCTTC. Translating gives CASSIGTSGYNEQFF.

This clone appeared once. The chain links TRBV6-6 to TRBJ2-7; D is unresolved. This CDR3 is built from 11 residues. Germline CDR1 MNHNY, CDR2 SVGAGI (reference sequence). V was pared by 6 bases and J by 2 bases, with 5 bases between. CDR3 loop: CASSRAYEQYF. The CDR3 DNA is TGTGCCAGCAGCCGGGCCTACGAGCAGTACTTC.